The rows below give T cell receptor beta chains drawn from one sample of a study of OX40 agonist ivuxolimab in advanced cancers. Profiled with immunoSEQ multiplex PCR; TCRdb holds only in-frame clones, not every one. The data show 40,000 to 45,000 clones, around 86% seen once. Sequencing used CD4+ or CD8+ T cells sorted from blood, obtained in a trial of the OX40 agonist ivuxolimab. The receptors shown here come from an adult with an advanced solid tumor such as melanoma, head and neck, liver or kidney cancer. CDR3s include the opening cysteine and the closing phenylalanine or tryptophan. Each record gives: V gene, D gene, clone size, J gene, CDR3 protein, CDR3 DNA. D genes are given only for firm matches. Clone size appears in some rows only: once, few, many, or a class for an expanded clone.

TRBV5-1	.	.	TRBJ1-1	CASSLLDPNTEAFF	TGCGCCAGCAGCTTGTTAGACCCGAACACTGAAGCTTTCTTT
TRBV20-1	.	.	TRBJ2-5	CSARSQETQYF	TGCAGTGCTAGATCTCAAGAGACCCAGTACTTC
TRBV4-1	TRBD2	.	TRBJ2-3	CASSQRMSSGSRADTQYF	TGCGCCAGCAGCCAACGAATGTCGAGCGGGAGTCGGGCAGATACGCAGTATTTT
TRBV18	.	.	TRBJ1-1	CASSSENTEAFF	TGTGCCAGCTCAAGCGAGAACACTGAAGCTTTCTTT
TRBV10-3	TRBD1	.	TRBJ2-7	CAISESPGTGTYEQYF	TGTGCCATCAGTGAGTCGCCTGGGACAGGGACTTACGAGCAGTACTTC
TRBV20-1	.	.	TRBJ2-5	CSAKEETQYF	TGCAGTGCTAAGGAAGAGACCCAGTACTTC
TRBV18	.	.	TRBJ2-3	CASSPLGGSYTDTQYF	TGTGCCAGCTCACCCCTGGGAGGCAGCTACACAGATACGCAGTATTTT
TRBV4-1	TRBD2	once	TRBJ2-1	CASSPTLASGRFNEQFF	TGCGCCAGCAGCCCCACACTGGCTAGCGGGAGGTTTAATGAGCAGTTCTTC
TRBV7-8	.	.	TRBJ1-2	CASTEGGRVGGYTF	TGTGCCAGCACCGAGGGGGGCAGGGTGGGAGGCTACACCTTC
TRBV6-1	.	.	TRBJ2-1	CASSEAGRSGKQFF	TGTGCCAGCAGTGAGGCCGGCCGGAGCGGTAAGCAGTTCTTC
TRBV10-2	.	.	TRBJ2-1	CASSEFGANEQFF	TGCGCCAGCAGTGAGTTTGGGGCCAATGAGCAGTTCTTC
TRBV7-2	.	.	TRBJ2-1	CASSPDVSRSYNEQFF	TGTGCCAGCAGCCCGGACGTCAGTCGCTCCTACAATGAGCAGTTCTTC
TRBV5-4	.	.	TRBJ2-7	CASSVTGSYEQYF	TGTGCCAGCAGCGTGACGGGCTCCTACGAGCAGTACTTC
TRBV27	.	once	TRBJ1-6	CASSFLANSPLHF	TGTGCCAGCAGTTTCCTGGCAAATTCACCCCTCCACTTT
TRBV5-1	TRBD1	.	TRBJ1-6	CASSLETGGGSPLHF	TGCGCCAGCAGCTTGGAGACAGGGGGTGGGTCACCCCTCCACTTT
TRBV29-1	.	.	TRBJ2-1	CSVVNVGYNEQFF	TGCAGCGTCGTCAACGTTGGGTACAATGAGCAGTTCTTC
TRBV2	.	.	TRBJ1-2	CASSPRGDGNGYTF	TGTGCCAGCAGTCCTCGGGGGGACGGAAATGGCTACACCTTC
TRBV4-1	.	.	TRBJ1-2	CASSQDPRGSYGYTF	TGCGCCAGCAGCCAAGATCCCAGGGGCTCCTATGGCTACACCTTC
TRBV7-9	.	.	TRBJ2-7	CASSLLEGYEQYF	TGTGCCAGCAGCTTACTAGAGGGCTACGAGCAGTACTTC
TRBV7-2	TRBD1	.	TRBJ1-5	CASSPQGDQPQHF	TGTGCCAGCAGCCCGCAGGGGGACCAGCCCCAGCATTTT
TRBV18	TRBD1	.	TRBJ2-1	CASSPATGAYEQFF	TGTGCCAGCTCACCTGCGACAGGGGCTTATGAGCAGTTCTTC
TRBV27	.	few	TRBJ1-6	CASSQHGGNSPLHF	TGTGCCAGCAGTCAACACGGCGGTAATTCACCCCTCCACTTT
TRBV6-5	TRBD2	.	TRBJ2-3	CASSYSPSGVDTQYF	TGTGCCAGCAGTTACTCCCCCAGCGGGGTGGATACGCAGTATTTT
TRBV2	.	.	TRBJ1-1	CASRRNPTAMNTEAFF	TGTGCCAGCAGACGGAACCCGACAGCGATGAACACTGAAGCTTTCTTT
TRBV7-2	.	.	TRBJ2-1	CASSFPQTHNEQFF	TGTGCCAGCAGTTTCCCCCAGACTCACAATGAGCAGTTCTTC
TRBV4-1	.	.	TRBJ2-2	CASSKSDGANTGELFF	TGCGCCAGCAGCAAATCGGACGGGGCGAACACCGGGGAGCTGTTTTTT